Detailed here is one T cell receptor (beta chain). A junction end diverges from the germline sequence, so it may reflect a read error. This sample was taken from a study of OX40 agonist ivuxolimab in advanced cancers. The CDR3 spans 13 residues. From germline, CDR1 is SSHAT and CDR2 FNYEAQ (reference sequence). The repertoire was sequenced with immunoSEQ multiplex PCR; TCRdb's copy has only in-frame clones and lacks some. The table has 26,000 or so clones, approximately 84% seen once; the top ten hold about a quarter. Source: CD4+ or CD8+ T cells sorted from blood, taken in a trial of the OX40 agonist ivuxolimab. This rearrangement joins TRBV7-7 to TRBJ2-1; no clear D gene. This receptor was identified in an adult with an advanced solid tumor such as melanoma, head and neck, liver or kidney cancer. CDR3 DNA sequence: TGTGCTAGCAGCTTATCCATGTACAATGAGCAGTTCTTC. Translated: CASSLSMYNEQFF. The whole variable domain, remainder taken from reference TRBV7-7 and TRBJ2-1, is GAGVSQSPRYKVTKRGQDVTLRCDPISSHATLYWYQQALGQGPEFLTYFNYEAQPDKSGLPSDRFSAERPEGSISTLTIQRTEQRDSAMYRCASSLSMYNEQFFGPGTRLTVL.